These 11 T cell receptor beta chains were sequenced from one sample in a study of tumor-infiltrating lymphocytes in primary liver carcinoma. The investigators made TCR beta cDNA from about 510 ng total RNA, using a constant-region primer. Libraries covering TCR beta were generated through three nested multiplex PCR rounds (using a slightly modified ARM-PCR). TRBV1-TRBV30 forward and Cbeta reverse primers drove the first two roughly 10-cycle rounds. TCRdb fed the multiplex PCR reads into MiXCR, producing one record per CDR3 protein. There are 200,000 or so distinct CDR3 sequences in the sample; about two thirds occur only once, and around 7.1% lies in the top ten. RNA was extracted from whole blood without cell sorting, alongside germline DNA. The sample comprised peripheral blood. Source of these receptors: a woman aged 55-69 years with primary liver carcinoma and hepatitis B virus infection.

This clonotype was recorded at least ten times. The chain's CDR3 is CASSRGRRPEAFF. As DNA, the CDR3 is TGTGCCAGCAGCAGAGGTCGGCGGCCTGAAGCTTTCTTT. The gene calls are TRBV11-2 and TRBJ1-1; D is unresolved. V shed 5 bases and J shed 6 bases, with 13 bases lying between them. The CDR3 is 13 residues long. CDR1 and CDR2 from the germline V gene are SGHAT and FQNNGV.

By sample share, this clonotype is medium-sized. J is TRBJ1-1 and V is TRBV11-2; D ambiguous. This CDR3 has 12 amino acids. Germline V gene lookup returns CDR1 SGHAT and CDR2 FQNNGV. V was shortened by 0 bases and J by 11 bases, with 10 bases between the two germline ends. CDR3 loop: CASSLDLIRAFF. The CDR3 DNA sequence: TGTGCCAGCAGCTTAGATCTCATCCGGGCTTTCTTT.

Concerning this clonotype itself: A junction boundary mismatches the germline segment, possibly from a read error. The rearrangement links TRBV5-1 to TRBJ1-5; D might be TRBD1 (5 bases). This CDR3 region has 14 residues. The germline gives CDR1 SGHRS, CDR2 YFSETQ. Here the CDR3 DNA reads TGCGCCAGCAACTTGGGGGACTTCAATCAGCCCCAGCATTTT. It is translated as CASNLGDFNQPQHF.

This clonotype was seen more than once but under ten times. A read error may be the cause here, since a much bigger clone is one base away. The CDR3 does not end in the conserved phenylalanine or tryptophan, so this is likely a read error. This chain uses TRBV13 with TRBJ1-2; 9 bases map to TRBD1. Germline trimming cut 4 bases from V and 5 bases from J; bases unmatched to any gene: 5. Germline V gives CDR1 PRHDT, CDR2 FYEKMQ (reference sequence). CDR3 length equals 14 residues. CDR3 amino acids: CASSYDRGSYGYTS. The CDR3 DNA follows: TGTGCCAGCAGCTACGACAGGGGGAGTTATGGCTACACCTCC.

Regarding this clonotype: Being one base from a much bigger clone, this may be a read error. This sequence joins TRBV10-1 and TRBJ2-3, with 9 bases matching TRBD1. CDR1 WNHNN and CDR2 SYGVQD come from the germline V gene (reference sequence). The trim removed 3 bases at V and 0 bases at J, leaving 4 bases unmatched. The CDR3 contains 16 residues. The CDR3 here is CASSDGGTGSTDTQYF. CDR3 sequence (DNA): TGCGCCAGCAGTGATGGAGGGACAGGGAGCACAGATACGCAGTATTTT.

The CDR3 here is CASSRQGTRGSYEQYF. The CDR3 DNA reads as TGTGCCAGCAGCAGACAGGGGACAAGGGGCTCTTACGAGCAGTACTTC. The genes are TRBV7-8 and TRBJ2-7, with 8 bases lining up with TRBD1. The V gene's germline CDR1 is SGHVS and CDR2 FQNEAQ. This CDR3 is built from 16 residues. J gave up 4 bases and V 5 bases, and 13 bases lay outside the gene matches.

As concerns this clonotype: Being one base from a much bigger clone, this may be a read error. CDR3 coding DNA: TGTGCCGGCAGTTACAGGCAGCCATATAGCAATCAGCCCCAGCATTTT. As protein: CAGSYRQPYSNQPQHF. The V and J genes are TRBV6-2 or TRBV6-3 and TRBJ1-5; possible D gene TRBD1, 5 bases. The CDR3 covers 16 residues. The germline V gene encodes CDR1 MNHEY and CDR2 SVGEGT.

This chain joins TRBV12-5 and TRBJ1-3; D is perhaps TRBD1 (5 bases). V lost 4 bases, J lost 5 bases, and 15 bases lay in between. Germline V gene sequence: CDR1 LGHNT, CDR2 FRNRAP. CDR3 size: 15 residues. CDR3 in amino acids: CASGSPQGARNTIYF. In nucleotides, the CDR3 is TGTGCTAGTGGTTCGCCCCAGGGTGCTCGAAACACCATATATTTT.

To note about this clonotype: This may come from a read error, since a much larger clone is one base off. The chain employs TRBV6-5 and TRBJ2-3; D is perhaps TRBD2 (6 bases). The CDR3 totals 15 residues. Germline CDR1 MNHEY, CDR2 SVGAGI. V shed 0 bases and J shed 2 bases, with 9 bases lying between them. CDR3 in DNA: TGTGCCAGCAGTTACTCTCCGGGGGTCACAGATACGCAGTATTTT. This gives the protein CASSYSPGVTDTQYF.

A few counts support this clonotype. This rearrangement joins TRBV29-1 to TRBJ2-1; 7 nucleotides align to TRBD2. The germline V gene has CDR1 SQVTM and CDR2 ANQGSEA. This CDR3 has 17 amino acids. J lost 3 bases, V lost 1 base, and 12 bases had no gene match. CDR3 DNA: TGCAGCGTTGAAGGGAGGGGCCTAGCGGAGATCTACAATGAGCAGTTCTTC. It yields the protein CSVEGRGLAEIYNEQFF.

Remarks on this clonotype: A much bigger clone sits one base away, suggesting this may be a read error. The chain has TRBV6-1 and TRBJ1-5; TRBD1 matches at 8 bases. This CDR3 comprises 18 residues. CDR1 is MNHNS and CDR2 is SASEGT in the germline V gene. V gave up 7 bases and J gave up 0 bases; unmatched junction bases: 14. The CDR3 is CASIVDWTGKPSNQPQHF. In DNA form, the CDR3 reads TGTGCCAGCATCGTGGACTGGACAGGGAAACCTAGCAATCAGCCCCAGCATTTT.